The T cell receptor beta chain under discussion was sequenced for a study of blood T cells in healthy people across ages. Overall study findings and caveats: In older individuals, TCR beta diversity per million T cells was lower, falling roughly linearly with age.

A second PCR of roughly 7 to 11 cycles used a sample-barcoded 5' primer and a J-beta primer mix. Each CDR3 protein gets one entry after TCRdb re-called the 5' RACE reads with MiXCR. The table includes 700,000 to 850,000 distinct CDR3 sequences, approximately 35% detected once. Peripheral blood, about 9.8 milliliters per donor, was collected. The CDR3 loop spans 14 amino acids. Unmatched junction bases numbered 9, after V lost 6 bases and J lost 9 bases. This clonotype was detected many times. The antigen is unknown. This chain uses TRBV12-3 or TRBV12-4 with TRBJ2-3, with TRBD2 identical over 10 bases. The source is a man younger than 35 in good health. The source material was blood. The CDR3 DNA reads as TGTGCCAGCAGCCCACCAGGACTAGCGGACACGCAGTATTTT. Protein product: CASSPPGLADTQYF.